Sequencing of this TCR beta chain was carried out in a study of Ad26.COV2.S vaccination and SARS-CoV-2 variants listed by TCRdb under 2021. With regard to the full study: Vaccine-arm donors came from COV1001, a multicentre, randomized, double-blind, placebo-controlled phase I-IIa trial of Ad26.COV2.S in healthy adults. Trial participants were randomized into five groups of five, in which low-dose or high-dose Ad26.COV2.S was given once or twice, or placebo was given on both occasions. Investigators did not know the trial group allocation while performing experiments and assessing outcomes. A total of 32 samples were included in the TCR-sequenced set, comprising about 20 Ad26.COV2.S vaccine recipients, 5 placebo recipients and 8 SARS-CoV-2 convalescent individuals. The specificity and breadth of SARS-CoV-2-reactive T cell receptors after Ad26.COV2.S vaccination were assessed by TCRbeta repertoire sequencing. Ad26.COV2.S was given intramuscularly at 5x10^10 or 1x10^11 viral particles, as a single shot or as two shots 56 days apart. Broader findings and caveats from the paper: After vaccination, substantial breadth of spike-specific CD8+ and CD4+ T cell responses was reported. Non-spike TCR breadth was comparable between vaccine and placebo recipients, consistent with the vaccine containing only spike. Higher spike-specific TCR breadth was observed in Ad26.COV2.S recipients than in placebo recipients (P = 0.0014). The study lacked the statistical power to compare responses across vaccine doses or regimens. It was noted by the authors that total T cell responses may have been underestimated by the TCR breadth and depth analyses.

This clone appeared once. Its antigen specificity is not known. No much larger clonotype is one base removed from it; base qualities were not supplied. The sample's treatment or condition label is to be understood as: approximately 18 received Ad26.COV2.S at low or high dose, single or two shots; several received placebo; per-sample allocation not given. Repertoires of vaccine and placebo recipients were sequenced from samples taken on day 63 after the first injection. Between 29 July and 7 August 2020, Cohort 1b enrolled 25 adults aged 18-55 years at one site in Boston, USA. Ad26.COV2.S consisted of a replication-incompetent adenovirus type 26 vector by which a prefusion-stabilized SARS-CoV-2 spike protein from the original Wuhan strain was expressed. The V end gives up 8 bases and the J end 9 bases, leaving 11 bases in the junction not matched to a gene. The germline V gene encodes CDR1 MNHEY and CDR2 SVGAGI. Reading from cysteine to phenylalanine, the CDR3 counts 13 amino acids. Only the CDR3 part of the read is kept: 39 bases, read in frame from the first base.

The immunoSEQ Assay was the method used to sequence TCRbeta CDR3 regions. After extraction, genomic DNA underwent amplification by bias-controlled multiplex PCR, followed by high-throughput sequencing. Per the authors' processing: To quantify the absolute abundance of every unique TCRbeta CDR3 region, sequences were collapsed and filtered. Usable DNA was measured by amplifying reference genes present in all nucleated cells, and TCRbeta template counts were normalized to that usable DNA to estimate T cell fraction. Repertoire TCRs were annotated as SARS-CoV-2-specific by exact matching of V gene, CDR3 amino acid sequence and J gene to a known reactive TCR set. MIRA supplied the reference SARS-CoV-2 TCR set, which was filtered for enrichment in COVID-19-positive ImmuneCODE repertoires so that public or cross-reactive TCRs were removed. Using the MIRA antigens, annotated TCRs were further analysed by specific ORF or by position within an ORF. Depth was the summed frequency of annotated unique rearrangements, while breadth was defined as annotated unique rearrangements over total unique productive rearrangements. Group comparisons of TCR breadth used two-sided Wilcoxon rank-sum tests. TCRdb mirrors the immuneACCESS table, restricted to in-frame sequences. Some clones are absent from its copies; in checked studies, under half trace to an unresolved V gene, and the reason for the others is unknown. That table furnishes V, J and clone size, whereas the DNA furnished D and trimming. Across this sample there are about 350,000 clones, with around 88% seen only once. Together, the top ten hold roughly 10% of the sample.

This specimen consisted of peripheral blood, obtained in a trial of Ad26.COV2.S vaccine versus placebo. The receptor comes from a person between 18 and 60 years old who received the Ad26.COV2.S COVID-19 vaccine or a placebo. The chain was built from TRBV6-5 and TRBJ2-3, and 7 bases in between align with TRBD2. The CDR3 protein sequence reads: CASVASGGGTQYF. The nucleotide sequence is given as TGTGCCAGCGTGGCTAGCGGAGGTGGGACGCAGTATTTT.